Reported below is one TCR beta chain. Its antigen is not identified. This record comes from a study of cytomegalovirus exposure and HLA in healthy donors. Study results and limitations: Most sequenced TCRs were rare (though some public TCRs occurred in many donors).

Clones were read by immunoSEQ multiplex PCR, and TCRdb kept only the in-frame ones, dropping some. The repertoire holds over 85,000 clones, with approximately 90% as singletons. This clonotype was sampled from a woman in her late teens or twenties in good health and CMV-seronegative. The sequencing input was PBMCs.

The CDR3 spells CASSLFDRGIGQYF. CDR3 nucleotide sequence: TGTGCCAGCAGCTTATTCGACAGGGGGATTGGGCAGTACTTC. The chain uses TRBV7-8 and TRBJ2-7, with TRBD1 identical over 9 bases. CDR1 and CDR2 from the germline V gene are SGHVS and FQNEAQ. V shed 2 bases and J 9 bases; nucleotides not matched to a gene: 8. The CDR3 is 14 residues long.